This T cell receptor (beta chain) was recovered during a study of blood T cell repertoires in COVID-19. As for the study in general: Samples representing acute and convalescent COVID-19 were sourced from the United States, Italy and Spain.

Trimming took 4 bases from V and 2 from J, leaving 14 bases between them. The CDR3 length is 15 residues. Germline CDR1 reads SGHDN; CDR2 reads FVKESK. Assay: immunoSEQ multiplex PCR; the TCRdb copy retains only in-frame clones and omits some. The sample shows roughly 200,000 clones, about nine tenths of them seen only once. This rearrangement joins TRBV14 to TRBJ1-1, with D perhaps matching TRBD1 (6 bases). The sequenced sample was peripheral blood. This receptor was obtained from a man younger than 35 with active or convalescent COVID-19. The CDR3 nucleotides are TGTGCCAGCAGCCCCCCGGGACAAGGAAACACTGAAGCTTTCTTT. Its translation is CASSPPGQGNTEAFF. Filled out from reference TRBV14 and TRBJ1-1, the complete variable domain reads EAGVTQFPSHSVIEKGQTVTLRCDPISGHDNLYWYRRVMGKEIKFLLHFVKESKQDESGMPNNRFLAERTGGTYSTLKVQPAELEDSGVYFCASSPPGQGNTEAFFGQGTRLTVV.